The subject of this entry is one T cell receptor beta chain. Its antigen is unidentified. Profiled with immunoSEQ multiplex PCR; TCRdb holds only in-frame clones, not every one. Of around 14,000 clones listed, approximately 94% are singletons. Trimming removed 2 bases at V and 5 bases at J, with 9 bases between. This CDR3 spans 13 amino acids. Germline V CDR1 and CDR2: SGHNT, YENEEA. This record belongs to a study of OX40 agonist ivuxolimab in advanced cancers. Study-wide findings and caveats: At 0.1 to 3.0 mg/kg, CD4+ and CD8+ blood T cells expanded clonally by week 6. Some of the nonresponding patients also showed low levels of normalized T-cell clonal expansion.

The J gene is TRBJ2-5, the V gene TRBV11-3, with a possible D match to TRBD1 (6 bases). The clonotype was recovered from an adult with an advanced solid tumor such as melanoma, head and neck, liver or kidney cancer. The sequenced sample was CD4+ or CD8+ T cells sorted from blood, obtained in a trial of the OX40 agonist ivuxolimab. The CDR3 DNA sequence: TGTGCCAGCAGCTTATGGGGGCAGGAGACCCAGTACTTC. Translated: CASSLWGQETQYF.